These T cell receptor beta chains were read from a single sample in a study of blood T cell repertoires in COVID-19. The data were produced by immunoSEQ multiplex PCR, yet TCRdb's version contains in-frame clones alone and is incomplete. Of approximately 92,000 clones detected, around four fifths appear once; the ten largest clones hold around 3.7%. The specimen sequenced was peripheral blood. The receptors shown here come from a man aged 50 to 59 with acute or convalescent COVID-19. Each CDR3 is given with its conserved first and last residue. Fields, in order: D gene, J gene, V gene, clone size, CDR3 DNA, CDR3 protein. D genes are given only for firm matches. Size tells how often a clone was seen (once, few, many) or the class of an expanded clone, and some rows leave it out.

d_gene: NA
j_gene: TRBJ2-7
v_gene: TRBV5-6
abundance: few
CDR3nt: TGTGCCAGCAGCTTCACAGGTCCCTACGAGCAGTACTTC
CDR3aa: CASSFTGPYEQYF

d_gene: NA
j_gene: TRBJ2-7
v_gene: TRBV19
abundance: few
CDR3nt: TGTGCCAGTAGTAGCAGGAACGAGCAGTACTTC
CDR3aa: CASSSRNEQYF

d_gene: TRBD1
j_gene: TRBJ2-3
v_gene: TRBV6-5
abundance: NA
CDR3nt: TGTGCCACCCGACAGGGGGCCGGGAATACGCAGTATTTT
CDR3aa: CATRQGAGNTQYF

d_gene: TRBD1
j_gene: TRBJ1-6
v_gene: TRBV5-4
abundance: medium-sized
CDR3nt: TGTGCCAGCAGCCGTCCCGGGACAGGGGGGGGATTTTCACCCCTCCACTTT
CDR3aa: CASSRPGTGGGFSPLHF

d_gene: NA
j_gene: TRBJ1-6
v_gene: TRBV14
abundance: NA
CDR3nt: TGTGCCAGCAGCCAAGCAGAAAATTCACCCCTCCACTTT
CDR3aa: CASSQAENSPLHF

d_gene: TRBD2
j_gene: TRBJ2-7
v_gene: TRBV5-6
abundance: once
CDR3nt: TGTGCCAGCAGCCTAGCGGGAGGGTCCTACGAGCAGTACTTC
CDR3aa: CASSLAGGSYEQYF

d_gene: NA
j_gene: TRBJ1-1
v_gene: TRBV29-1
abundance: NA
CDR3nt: TGCAGCGTTGTCTCGGGGGGCGTGATGCACACTGAAGCTTTCTTT
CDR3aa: CSVVSGGVMHTEAFF

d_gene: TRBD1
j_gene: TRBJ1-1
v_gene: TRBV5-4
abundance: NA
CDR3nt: TGTGCCAGCAGCTTGGGCGGGACAGGGAACACTGAAGCTTTCTTT
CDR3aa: CASSLGGTGNTEAFF

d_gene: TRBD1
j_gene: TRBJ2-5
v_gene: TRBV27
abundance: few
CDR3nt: TGTGCCAGCAGAGGGGGCGCGGTGGAGACCCAGTACTTC
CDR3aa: CASRGGAVETQYF

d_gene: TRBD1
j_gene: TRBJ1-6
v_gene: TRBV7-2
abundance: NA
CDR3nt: TGTGCCAGCAGCTTGGGACAGACCCATTCACCCCTCCACTTT
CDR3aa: CASSLGQTHSPLHF

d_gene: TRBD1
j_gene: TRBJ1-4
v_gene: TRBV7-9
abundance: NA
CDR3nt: TGTGCCAGCACCAAAGGAGACAGGGGGAATGAAAAACTGTTTTTT
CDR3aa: CASTKGDRGNEKLFF

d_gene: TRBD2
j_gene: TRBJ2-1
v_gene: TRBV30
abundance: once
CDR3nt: TGTGCCTGGAGTGTTCCCGGGACTAGAATCGATGAGCAGTTCTTC
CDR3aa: CAWSVPGTRIDEQFF

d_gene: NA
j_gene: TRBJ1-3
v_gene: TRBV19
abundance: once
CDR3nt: TGTGCCAGTAGTACTCAGGACAGCTCTGGAAACACCATATATTTT
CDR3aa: CASSTQDSSGNTIYF

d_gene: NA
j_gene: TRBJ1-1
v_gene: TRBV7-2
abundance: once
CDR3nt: TGTGCCAGCAGCGCCGGAGGGGCCACGGGTTACGAAGCTTTCTTT
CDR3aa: CASSAGGATGYEAFF

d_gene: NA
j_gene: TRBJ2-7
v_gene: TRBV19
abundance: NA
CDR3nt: TGTGCCAGTAGCCCCGGACAGTCCTACGAGCAGTACTTC
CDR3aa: CASSPGQSYEQYF